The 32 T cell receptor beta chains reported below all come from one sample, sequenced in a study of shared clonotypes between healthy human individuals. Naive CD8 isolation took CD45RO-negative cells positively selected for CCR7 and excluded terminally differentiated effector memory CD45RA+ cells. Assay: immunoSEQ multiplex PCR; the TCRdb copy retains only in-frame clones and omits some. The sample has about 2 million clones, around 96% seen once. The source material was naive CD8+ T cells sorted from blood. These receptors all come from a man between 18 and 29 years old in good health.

The CDR3 reads CAWNSGISYNSPLHF. The CDR3 bases are TGTGCCTGGAATTCCGGGATCTCCTATAATTCACCCCTCCACTTT. This chain joins TRBV30 and TRBJ1-6; D gene uncertain. V dropped 4 bases and J dropped 0 bases, with 10 bases sitting between them. Per germline, CDR1 GTSNPN and CDR2 SVGIG (reference sequence). This CDR3 comprises 15 residues.

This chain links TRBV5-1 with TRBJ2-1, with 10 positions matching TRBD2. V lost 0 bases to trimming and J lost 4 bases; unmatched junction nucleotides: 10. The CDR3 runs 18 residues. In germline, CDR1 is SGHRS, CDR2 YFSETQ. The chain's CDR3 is CASSLAVPAGGLYNEQFF. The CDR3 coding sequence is TGCGCCAGCAGCTTGGCCGTCCCAGCGGGGGGGTTATACAATGAGCAGTTCTTC.

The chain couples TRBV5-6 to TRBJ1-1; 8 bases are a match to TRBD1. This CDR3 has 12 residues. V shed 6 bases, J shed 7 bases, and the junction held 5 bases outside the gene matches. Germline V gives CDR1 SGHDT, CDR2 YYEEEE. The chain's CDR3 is CASTVTGVEAFF. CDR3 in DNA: TGTGCCAGCACCGTGACAGGGGTTGAAGCTTTCTTT.

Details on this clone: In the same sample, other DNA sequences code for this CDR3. CDR3 amino acids: CASSYGQGYGYTF. In DNA, the CDR3 is TGTGCCAGCAGTTACGGACAGGGTTATGGCTACACCTTC. The chain has TRBV27 and TRBJ1-2; the match to TRBD1 covers 8 bases. V dropped 4 bases and J dropped 5; count of bases not matched to a gene: 3. Germline CDR1 is MNHEY and CDR2 is SMNVEV (reference sequence). The CDR3 length is 13 residues.

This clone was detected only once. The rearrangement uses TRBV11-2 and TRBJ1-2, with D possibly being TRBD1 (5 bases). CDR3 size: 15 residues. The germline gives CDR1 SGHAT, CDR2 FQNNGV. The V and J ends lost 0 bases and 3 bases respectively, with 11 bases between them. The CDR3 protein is CASSLDPQGYYGYTF. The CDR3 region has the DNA TGTGCCAGCAGCTTAGATCCCCAGGGTTACTATGGCTACACCTTC.

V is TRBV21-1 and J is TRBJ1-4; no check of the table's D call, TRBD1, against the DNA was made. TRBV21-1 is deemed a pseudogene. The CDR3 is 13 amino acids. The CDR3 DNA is TGTGCCAGCAGCAGCTGGGGCGCTGAAAAACTGTTTTTT. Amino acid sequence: CASSSWGAEKLFF.

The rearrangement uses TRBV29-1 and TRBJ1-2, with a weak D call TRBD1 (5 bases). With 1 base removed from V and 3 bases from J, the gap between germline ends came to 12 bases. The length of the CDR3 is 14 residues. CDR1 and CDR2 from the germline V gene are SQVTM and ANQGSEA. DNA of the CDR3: TGCAGCGTTGAAGCAGCAGGGTACGACTATGGCTACACCTTC. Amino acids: CSVEAAGYDYGYTF.

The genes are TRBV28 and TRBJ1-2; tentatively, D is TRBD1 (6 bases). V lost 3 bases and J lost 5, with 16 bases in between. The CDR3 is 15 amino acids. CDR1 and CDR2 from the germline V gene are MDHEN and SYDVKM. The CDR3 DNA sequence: TGTGCCAGCAGTTTTCCCAGGGAGGGGGTATATGGCTACACCTTC. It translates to CASSFPREGVYGYTF.

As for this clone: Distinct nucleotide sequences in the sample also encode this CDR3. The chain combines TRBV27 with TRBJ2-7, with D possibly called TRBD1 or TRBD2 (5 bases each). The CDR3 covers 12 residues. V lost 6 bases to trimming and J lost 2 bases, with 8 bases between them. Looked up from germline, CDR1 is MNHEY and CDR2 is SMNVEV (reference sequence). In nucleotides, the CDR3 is TGTGCCAGCAGGAGGGGAGCCTACGAGCAGTACTTC. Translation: CASRRGAYEQYF.

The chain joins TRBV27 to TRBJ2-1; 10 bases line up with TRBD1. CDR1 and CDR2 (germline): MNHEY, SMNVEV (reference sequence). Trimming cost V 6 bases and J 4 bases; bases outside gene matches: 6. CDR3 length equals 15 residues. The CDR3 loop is CASSYDRGPYNEQFF. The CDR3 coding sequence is TGTGCCAGCAGCTACGACAGGGGGCCTTACAATGAGCAGTTCTTC.

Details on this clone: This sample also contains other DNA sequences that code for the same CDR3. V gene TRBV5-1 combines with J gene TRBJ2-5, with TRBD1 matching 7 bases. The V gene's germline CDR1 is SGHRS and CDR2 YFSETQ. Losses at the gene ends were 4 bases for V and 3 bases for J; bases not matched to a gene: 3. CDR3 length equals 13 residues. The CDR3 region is CASSPGTEETQYF. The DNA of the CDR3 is TGCGCCAGCAGCCCCGGGACAGAAGAGACCCAGTACTTC.

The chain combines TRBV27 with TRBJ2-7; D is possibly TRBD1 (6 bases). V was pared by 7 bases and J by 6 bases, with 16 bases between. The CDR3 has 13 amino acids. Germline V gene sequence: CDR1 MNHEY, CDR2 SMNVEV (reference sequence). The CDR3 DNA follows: TGTGCCAGCACCGCGGTGGGGGCGGGCGAGCAGTACTTC. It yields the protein CASTAVGAGEQYF.

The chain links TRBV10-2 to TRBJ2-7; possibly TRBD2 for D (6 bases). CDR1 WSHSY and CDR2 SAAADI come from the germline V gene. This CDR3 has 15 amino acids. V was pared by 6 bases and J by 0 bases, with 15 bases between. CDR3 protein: CASREGRHSSYEQYF. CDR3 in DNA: TGCGCCAGCAGGGAGGGGCGGCACAGCTCCTACGAGCAGTACTTC.

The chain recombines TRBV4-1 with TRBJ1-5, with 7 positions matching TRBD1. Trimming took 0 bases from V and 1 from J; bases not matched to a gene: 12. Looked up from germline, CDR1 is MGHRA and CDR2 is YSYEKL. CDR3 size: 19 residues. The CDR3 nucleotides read TGCGCCAGCAGCCAAGATCTGTTGGCAGGGGGAACGAGCAATCAGCCCCAGCATTTT. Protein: CASSQDLLAGGTSNQPQHF.

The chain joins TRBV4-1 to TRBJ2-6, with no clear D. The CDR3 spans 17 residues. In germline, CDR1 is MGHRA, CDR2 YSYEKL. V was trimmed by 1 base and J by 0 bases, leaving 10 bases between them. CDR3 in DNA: TGCGCCAGCAGCCAAGTAGGACCATACTCTGGGGCCAACGTCCTGACTTTC. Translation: CASSQVGPYSGANVLTF.

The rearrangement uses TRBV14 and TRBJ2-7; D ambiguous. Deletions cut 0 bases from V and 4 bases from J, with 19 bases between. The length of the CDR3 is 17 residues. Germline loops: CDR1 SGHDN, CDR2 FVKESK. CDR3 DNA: TGTGCCAGCAGCCAAGATAGGTTTACGGACCAGGATTACGAGCAGTACTTC. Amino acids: CASSQDRFTDQDYEQYF.

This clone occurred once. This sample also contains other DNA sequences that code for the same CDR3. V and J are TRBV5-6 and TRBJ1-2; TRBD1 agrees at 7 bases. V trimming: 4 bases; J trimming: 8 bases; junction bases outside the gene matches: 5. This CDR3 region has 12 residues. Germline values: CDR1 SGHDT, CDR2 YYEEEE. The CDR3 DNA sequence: TGTGCCAGCAGCCCACAGGGGTACGGCTACACCTTC. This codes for CASSPQGYGYTF.

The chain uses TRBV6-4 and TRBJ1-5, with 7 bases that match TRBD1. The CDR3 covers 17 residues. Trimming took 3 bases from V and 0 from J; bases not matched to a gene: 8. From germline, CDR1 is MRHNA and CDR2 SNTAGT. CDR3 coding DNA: TGTGCCAGCAGTGAAACGACAGGGAAATATAGCAATCAGCCCCAGCATTTT. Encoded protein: CASSETTGKYSNQPQHF.

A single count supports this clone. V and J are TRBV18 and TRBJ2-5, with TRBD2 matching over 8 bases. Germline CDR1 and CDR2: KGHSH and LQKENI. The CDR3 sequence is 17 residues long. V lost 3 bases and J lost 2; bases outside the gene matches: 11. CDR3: CASSPPRGRREQETQYF. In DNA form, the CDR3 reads TGTGCCAGCTCACCCCCCCGCGGGAGGCGAGAGCAAGAGACCCAGTACTTC.

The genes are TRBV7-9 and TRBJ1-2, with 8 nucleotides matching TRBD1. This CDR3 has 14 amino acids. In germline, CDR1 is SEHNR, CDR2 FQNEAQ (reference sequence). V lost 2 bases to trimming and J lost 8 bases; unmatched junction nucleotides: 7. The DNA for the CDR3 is TGTGCCAGCAGCTTACCGATGCCAGGGGGCGGCTACACCTTC. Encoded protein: CASSLPMPGGGYTF.

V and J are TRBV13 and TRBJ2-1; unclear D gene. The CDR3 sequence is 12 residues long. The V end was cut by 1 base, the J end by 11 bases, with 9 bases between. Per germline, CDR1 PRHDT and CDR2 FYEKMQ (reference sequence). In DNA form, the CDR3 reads TGTGCCAGCAGCTTAGAGGCTGTACAGCAGTTCTTC. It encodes CASSLEAVQQFF. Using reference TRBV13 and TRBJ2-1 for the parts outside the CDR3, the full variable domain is AAGVIQSPRHLIKEKRETATLKCYPIPRHDTVYWYQQGPGQDPQFLISFYEKMQSDKGSIPDRFSAQQFSDYHSELNMSSLELGDSALYFCASSLEAVQQFFGPGTRLTVL.

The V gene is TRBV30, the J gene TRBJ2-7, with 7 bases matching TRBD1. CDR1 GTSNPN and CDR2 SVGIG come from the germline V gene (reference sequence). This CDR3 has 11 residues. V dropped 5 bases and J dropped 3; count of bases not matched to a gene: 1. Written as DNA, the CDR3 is TGTGCCTGGGGGGACAGCTACGAGCAGTACTTC. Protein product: CAWGDSYEQYF.

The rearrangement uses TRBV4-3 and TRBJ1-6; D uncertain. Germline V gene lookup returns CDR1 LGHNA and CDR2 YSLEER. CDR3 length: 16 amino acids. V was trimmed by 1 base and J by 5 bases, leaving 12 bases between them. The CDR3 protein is CASSQVFGRHNSPLHF. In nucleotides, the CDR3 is TGCGCCAGCAGCCAAGTGTTTGGACGGCATAATTCACCCCTCCACTTT.

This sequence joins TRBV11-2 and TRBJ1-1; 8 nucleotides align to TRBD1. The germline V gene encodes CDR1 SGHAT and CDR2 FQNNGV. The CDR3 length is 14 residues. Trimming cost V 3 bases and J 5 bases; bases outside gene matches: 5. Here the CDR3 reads CASSLTGVGTEAFF. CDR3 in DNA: TGTGCCAGCAGCTTGACAGGGGTTGGGACTGAAGCTTTCTTT.

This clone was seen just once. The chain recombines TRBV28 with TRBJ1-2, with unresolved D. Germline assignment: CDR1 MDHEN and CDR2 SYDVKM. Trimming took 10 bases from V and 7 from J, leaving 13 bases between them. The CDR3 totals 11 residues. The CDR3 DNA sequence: TGTGCCACCGCAGAGTCGCGTGGCTACACCTTC. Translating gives CATAESRGYTF.

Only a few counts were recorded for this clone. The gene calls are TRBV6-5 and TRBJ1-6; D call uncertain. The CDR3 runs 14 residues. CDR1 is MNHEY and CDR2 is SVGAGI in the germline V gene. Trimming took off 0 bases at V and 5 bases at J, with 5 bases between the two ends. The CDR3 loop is CASSYSANNSPLHF. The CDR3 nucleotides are TGTGCCAGCAGTTACTCCGCCAATAATTCACCCCTCCACTTT.

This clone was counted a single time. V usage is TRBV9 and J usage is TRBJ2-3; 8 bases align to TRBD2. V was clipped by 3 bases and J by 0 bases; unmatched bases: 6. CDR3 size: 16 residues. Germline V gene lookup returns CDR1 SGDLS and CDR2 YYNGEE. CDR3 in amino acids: CASSEGTSFSTDTQYF. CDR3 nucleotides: TGTGCCAGCAGCGAGGGGACTAGTTTTAGCACAGATACGCAGTATTTT.

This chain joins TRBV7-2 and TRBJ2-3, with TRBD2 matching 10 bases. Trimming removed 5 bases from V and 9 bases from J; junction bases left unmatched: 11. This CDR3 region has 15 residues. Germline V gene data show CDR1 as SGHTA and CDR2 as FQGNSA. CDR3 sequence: CASSHLAGAFGTQYF. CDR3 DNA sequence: TGTGCCAGCAGCCATCTAGCGGGGGCGTTCGGGACGCAGTATTTT.

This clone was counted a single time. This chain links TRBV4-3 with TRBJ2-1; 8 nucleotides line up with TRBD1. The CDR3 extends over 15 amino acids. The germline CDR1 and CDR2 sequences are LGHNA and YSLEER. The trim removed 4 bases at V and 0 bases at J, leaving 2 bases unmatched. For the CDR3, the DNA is TGCGCCAGCAGCCCCGGACAGGGCTCCTACAATGAGCAGTTCTTC. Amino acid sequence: CASSPGQGSYNEQFF.

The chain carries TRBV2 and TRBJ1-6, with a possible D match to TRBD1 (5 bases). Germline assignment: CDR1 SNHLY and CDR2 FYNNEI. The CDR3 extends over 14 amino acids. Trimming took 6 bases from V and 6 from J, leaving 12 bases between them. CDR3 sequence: CASSHPDSNSPLHF. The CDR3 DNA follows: TGTGCCAGCAGCCATCCCGACAGTAATTCACCCCTCCACTTT. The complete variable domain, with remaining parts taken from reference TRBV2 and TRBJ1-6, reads EPEVTQTPSHQVTQMGQEVILRCVPISNHLYFYWYRQILGQKVEFLVSFYNNEISEKSEIFDDQFSVERPDGSNFTLKIRSTKLEDSAMYFCASSHPDSNSPLHFGNGTRLTVT.

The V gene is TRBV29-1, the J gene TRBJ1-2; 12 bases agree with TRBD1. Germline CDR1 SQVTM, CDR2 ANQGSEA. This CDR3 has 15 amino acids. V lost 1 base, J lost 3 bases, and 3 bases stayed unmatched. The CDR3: CSVEGGTGGYYGYTF. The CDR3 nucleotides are TGCAGCGTTGAAGGTGGGACAGGGGGCTACTATGGCTACACCTTC.

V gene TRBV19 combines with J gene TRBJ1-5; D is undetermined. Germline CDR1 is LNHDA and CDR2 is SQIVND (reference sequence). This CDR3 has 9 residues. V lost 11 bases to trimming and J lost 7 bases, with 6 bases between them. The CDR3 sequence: CAVGQPQHF. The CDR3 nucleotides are TGTGCCGTCGGACAGCCCCAGCATTTT.